Below, 30 T cell receptor beta chains from the same sample are listed, as sequenced in a study of CD8 T cells in Susac syndrome (dated 2019 in TCRdb). Library creation used the immunoSEQ multiplex PCR assay. RNA was extracted with the RNeasy kit and roughly 0.5 to 1 ug was reverse transcribed using random hexamers. The public reads were quality trimmed at Q25 with fastp and then assembled into clones with MiXCR by TCRdb, keeping productive beta chains. Rows are combined by CDR3 protein, so each entry shows the most common genes and DNA. This sample has over 130,000 distinct CDR3 sequences in its table, and 85% to 95% of those were observed once. Of the sample, roughly 0.14% is held by the ten largest clones. Input material: CD4+ T cells from PBMCs. The receptor source for this set is a human donor with Susac syndrome.

The chain recombines TRBV7-3 with TRBJ2-3, with 8 nucleotides matching TRBD2. CDR1 is SGHTA and CDR2 is FQGTGA in the germline V gene. Germline trimming cut 7 bases from V and 6 bases from J; bases unmatched to any gene: 12. The CDR3 has 15 residues. DNA for the CDR3: TGTGCCAGCACCCCGGACGGGGGGGCGATGGATACGCAGTATTTT. As protein: CASTPDGGAMDTQYF.

The chain joins TRBV21-1 to TRBJ1-6. TRBV21-1 is recorded as a pseudogene. This CDR3 is 16 amino acids long. In DNA, the CDR3 is TGTGCCAGCAGCAGACGGTTATGCTCCTATAATTCACCCCTCCACTTT. Residues: CASSRRLCSYNSPLHF.

The chain couples TRBV27 to TRBJ2-5; the D gene is possibly TRBD2 (5 bases). Germline CDR1 and CDR2: MNHEY and SMNVEV (reference sequence). The CDR3 is made up of 13 amino acids. Trimming took off 0 bases at V and 6 bases at J, with 8 bases between the two ends. The CDR3 sequence: CASSLSGSKTQYF. CDR3 in DNA: TGTGCCAGCAGTTTATCGGGGAGTAAGACCCAGTACTTC.

This clonotype came up once. The rearrangement links TRBV6-5 to TRBJ1-6; D is unresolved. Between the trimmed V and J ends, which lost 4 bases and 2 bases, there was a span of 6 bases. The CDR3 spans 14 residues. CDR1 and CDR2 (germline): MNHEY, SVGAGI. The CDR3 DNA is TGTGCCAGCAGTTCCGGGACCTATAATTCACCCCTCCACTTT. As protein: CASSSGTYNSPLHF.

J is TRBJ1-5 and V is TRBV18; D gene uncertain. The V and J ends lost 1 base and 6 bases respectively, with 10 bases between them. This CDR3 contains 14 residues. Germline V gene sequence: CDR1 KGHSH, CDR2 LQKENI. As DNA, the CDR3 is TGTGCCAGCTCACCACAGCGGGTTGGTCAGCCCCAGCATTTT. Its translation is CASSPQRVGQPQHF.

The chain joins TRBV7-9 to TRBJ1-2; a weak D match, TRBD1 (5 bases). Germline CDR1 and CDR2: SEHNR and FQNEAQ (reference sequence). The length of the CDR3 is 13 residues. Trimming stripped 6 bases from V and 7 bases from J, with 15 bases between. The CDR3 DNA sequence: TGTGCCAGCAGTCCGGGGACTCTTTTTGGCTACACCTTC. This codes for CASSPGTLFGYTF.

The gene calls are TRBV3-1 and TRBJ1-2, with 8 bases that match TRBD1. The germline V gene has CDR1 LGHDT and CDR2 YNNKEL (reference sequence). The CDR3 contains 15 residues. J gave up 1 base and V 1 base, and 2 bases lay outside the gene matches. This CDR3 reads CASSQAGQDNYGYTF. CDR3 coding DNA: TGTGCCAGCAGCCAAGCGGGACAGGATAACTATGGCTACACCTTC.

V gene TRBV14 combines with J gene TRBJ1-2; TRBD1 is a possible D gene (5 bases). This CDR3 is 13 amino acids long. Per germline, CDR1 SGHDN and CDR2 FVKESK. Trimming cost V 7 bases and J 4 bases, with 13 bases left between them. CDR3 sequence (DNA): TGTGCCAGCACTGGGACTCGGATCTATGGCTACACCTTC. It specifies CASTGTRIYGYTF.

The gene calls are TRBV5-5 and TRBJ2-1, with D perhaps being TRBD1 or TRBD2 (5 bases each). Germline CDR1 reads SGHKS; CDR2 reads YYEKEE (reference sequence). Trimming removed 4 bases at V and 8 bases at J, with 13 bases between. The CDR3 is made up of 13 amino acids. CDR3 protein: CASSPRGVHEQFF. The CDR3 DNA is TGTGCCAGCAGCCCCCGAGGGGTGCATGAGCAGTTCTTC.

This chain joins TRBV11-2 and TRBJ2-3; D ambiguous. The CDR3 has 14 amino acids. The V gene lost 1 base and the J gene lost 2 bases, with 7 bases spanning the gap. Looked up from germline, CDR1 is SGHAT and CDR2 is FQNNGV. The CDR3 is CASSLGLYTDTQYF. The CDR3 region has the DNA TGTGCCAGCAGCTTAGGGCTATACACAGATACGCAGTATTTT.

The chain uses TRBV10-3 and TRBJ2-5; 9 positions agree with TRBD1. CDR1 is ENHRY and CDR2 is SYGVKD in the germline V gene. J gave up 3 bases and V 11 bases, and 7 bases lay outside the gene matches. This CDR3 comprises 13 residues. In DNA, the CDR3 is TGTGCCGCAAGGACAGGGGCGGAAGAGACCCAGTACTTC. Translated: CAARTGAEETQYF.

The chain carries TRBV29-1 and TRBJ2-7; 7 bases fit TRBD1. The CDR3 is 12 residues long. From germline, CDR1 is SQVTM and CDR2 ANQGSEA. V trimming: 6 bases; J trimming: 6 bases; junction bases outside the gene matches: 8. The CDR3 DNA sequence: TGCAGCGTCAAAAGCAGGGGGTTCGAGCAGTACTTC. This encodes CSVKSRGFEQYF.

This clonotype has a handful of counts. The chain combines TRBV24-1 with TRBJ2-3, with D perhaps matching TRBD1 (6 bases). Germline assignment: CDR1 KGHDR and CDR2 SFDVKD. The CDR3 sequence is 13 residues long. The germline V and J ends were trimmed by 6 bases and 4 bases, with 10 bases remaining between them. The CDR3: CATSSGVADTQYF. The CDR3 coding sequence is TGTGCCACCAGTTCAGGGGTGGCAGATACGCAGTATTTT.

Turning to this clonotype: The junction does not match germline at one end; this may be a read error. This sequence joins TRBV3-1 and TRBJ2-1; D is uncertain. This CDR3 is built from 10 residues. Germline V gives CDR1 LGHDT, CDR2 YNNKEL (reference sequence). CDR3 region: CASSQDELVF. CDR3 in DNA: TGTGCCAGCAGCCAAGACGAATTGGTCTTC.

This clonotype occurred once. This chain links TRBV5-1 with TRBJ2-5; TRBD1 matches at 7 bases. There are 15 residues in the CDR3. The germline gives CDR1 SGHRS, CDR2 YFSETQ. The V segment lost 2 bases and the J segment 7 bases; nucleotides outside the gene matches: 11. The CDR3 loop is CASSFDGDRAGTQYF. The DNA of the CDR3 is TGCGCCAGCAGCTTTGATGGAGACAGGGCCGGGACCCAGTACTTC. The full variable domain, rest sourced from reference TRBV5-1 and TRBJ2-5, is KAGVTQTPRYLIKTRGQQVTLSCSPISGHRSVSWYQQTPGQGLQFLFEYFSETQRNKGNFPGRFSGRQFSNSRSEMNVSTLELGDSALYLCASSFDGDRAGTQYFGPGTRLLVL.

In this sample, this clonotype turned up once. At one boundary the junction diverges from the germline segment, which might be a read error. This chain links TRBV2 with TRBJ2-5; 10 nucleotides agree with TRBD2. The CDR3 length is 15 residues. The germline CDR1 and CDR2 sequences are SNHLY and FYNNEI. The CDR3 sequence is CASSKAGGPGETQYF. The CDR3 DNA follows: TGTGCCAGCAGTAAAGCGGGAGGGCCGGGAGAGACCCAGTACTTC.

V usage is TRBV29-1 and J usage is TRBJ1-5; D perhaps matches TRBD1 (6 bases). CDR3 size: 13 residues. Germline assignment: CDR1 SQVTM and CDR2 ANQGSEA. V shed 4 bases and J shed 3 bases, with 10 bases lying between them. The CDR3 region is CSVAYRDNQPQHF. The CDR3 bases are TGCAGCGTTGCCTACAGGGACAATCAGCCCCAGCATTTT.

The genes are TRBV30 and TRBJ2-3, with TRBD2 matching over 10 bases. CDR3 length: 15 residues. Germline CDR1 is GTSNPN and CDR2 is SVGIG (reference sequence). The V segment lost 4 bases and the J segment 10 bases; nucleotides outside the gene matches: 14. The CDR3 region is CAWTRLAGRRLAQYF. In nucleotides, the CDR3 is TGTGCCTGGACGCGACTAGCGGGCCGCCGATTGGCGCAGTATTTT.

The chain carries TRBV12-5 and TRBJ2-5, with 8 bases matching TRBD2. J was trimmed by 4 bases and V by 6 bases; bases with no gene match: 4. This CDR3 is 13 amino acids long. CDR1 is LGHNT and CDR2 is FRNRAP in the germline V gene. The CDR3 sequence: CASGRAGGETQYF. The CDR3 bases are TGTGCTAGTGGCCGGGCGGGAGGAGAGACCCAGTACTTC. Filled out from reference TRBV12-5 and TRBJ2-5, the complete variable domain reads DARVTQTPRHKVTEMGQEVTMRCQPILGHNTVFWYRQTMMQGLELLAYFRNRAPLDDSGMPKDRFSAEMPDATLATLKIQPSEPRDSAVYFCASGRAGGETQYFGPGTRLLVL.

The chain joins TRBV28 to TRBJ2-7, with D possibly matching TRBD1 (5 bases). The germline V and J ends were trimmed by 5 bases and 1 base, with 15 bases remaining between them. This CDR3 spans 15 amino acids. Germline lookup yields CDR1 MDHEN and CDR2 SYDVKM. The CDR3 sequence: CASSQQGRGSYEQYF. The CDR3, as DNA: TGTGCCAGCAGTCAGCAGGGTAGGGGTTCCTACGAGCAGTACTTC.

J is TRBJ1-5 and V is TRBV20-1; D is unclear. Germline lookup yields CDR1 DFQATT and CDR2 SNEGSKA (reference sequence). The CDR3 runs 16 residues. Trimming removed 0 bases at V and 2 bases at J, with 14 bases between. In DNA, the CDR3 is TGCAGTGCTAGAGAACCCGGTGGACCTGGCAATCAGCCCCAGCATTTT. This encodes CSAREPGGPGNQPQHF.

This rearrangement joins TRBV28 to TRBJ1-4, with D perhaps matching TRBD1 (5 bases). The CDR3 is 14 amino acids. Germline assignment: CDR1 MDHEN and CDR2 SYDVKM. The V gene lost 8 bases and the J gene lost 3 bases, with 13 bases spanning the gap. DNA of the CDR3: TGTGCCAGCTCCCTGGCGGGGGCTAATGAAAAACTGTTTTTT. It specifies CASSLAGANEKLFF.

V is TRBV5-1 and J is TRBJ1-1; no clear D gene. The CDR3 is 15 residues long. V was trimmed by 0 bases and J by 1 base, leaving 10 bases between them. Germline lookup yields CDR1 SGHRS and CDR2 YFSETQ. The CDR3 sequence: CASSLASRENTEAFF. The CDR3 DNA follows: TGCGCCAGCAGCTTGGCCTCGAGGGAGAACACTGAAGCTTTCTTT.

This sequence joins TRBV25-1 and TRBJ1-2; perhaps TRBD1 as D (5 bases). The CDR3 loop spans 13 amino acids. CDR1 MGHDK and CDR2 SYGVNS come from the germline V gene. Trimming removed 4 bases at V and 3 bases at J, with 9 bases between. The CDR3 reads CASSAGGYYGYTF. The CDR3 coding sequence is TGTGCCAGCAGTGCTGGGGGGTACTATGGCTACACCTTC.

This CDR3 is CASSPRQANTEAFF. The DNA for the CDR3 is TGTGCCAGCTCACCACGGCAAGCGAACACTGAAGCTTTCTTT. This chain links TRBV18 with TRBJ1-1; D is ambiguous. Deletions cut 1 base from V and 1 base from J, with 7 bases between. CDR1 and CDR2 (germline): KGHSH, LQKENI. The CDR3 sequence is 14 residues long.

The chain joins TRBV7-3 to TRBJ2-6, with a tentative D call TRBD1 (6 bases). Germline CDR1 and CDR2: SGHTA and FQGTGA. V gave up 8 bases and J gave up 0 bases, with 14 bases separating them. CDR3 length: 16 residues. CDR3 bases: TGTGCCAGCGGACACTTGGACAGCTCTGGGGCCAACGTCCTGACTTTC. Protein product: CASGHLDSSGANVLTF.

J is TRBJ2-7 and V is TRBV7-9, with 14 nucleotides matching TRBD2. CDR3 length equals 16 residues. The junction had 10 bases not matched to a gene; V was cut back by 5 bases and J by 7 bases. The germline CDR1 and CDR2 sequences are SEHNR and FQNEAQ (reference sequence). The CDR3 protein is CASSTRLAGGLGEQYF. Here the CDR3 DNA reads TGTGCCAGCAGCACCCGACTAGCGGGGGGGCTTGGGGAGCAGTACTTC.

This chain connects TRBV2 to TRBJ1-6, with D maybe TRBD1 (6 bases). The CDR3 extends over 14 amino acids. Trimming took 1 base from V and 10 from J, leaving 11 bases between them. Germline CDR1 reads SNHLY; CDR2 reads FYNNEI. Here the CDR3 reads CASSEERGYSPLHF. The CDR3 DNA is TGTGCCAGCAGTGAAGAAAGGGGGTACTCACCCCTCCACTTT.

The chain links TRBV13 to TRBJ1-1, with D uncertain. There are 14 residues in the CDR3. The V end was cut by 4 bases, the J end by 5 bases, with 14 bases between. Looked up from germline, CDR1 is PRHDT and CDR2 is FYEKMQ (reference sequence). CDR3 loop: CASSYLREGTEAFF. CDR3 bases: TGTGCCAGCAGCTACCTAAGAGAAGGGACTGAAGCTTTCTTT.

V is TRBV18 and J is TRBJ1-2; D is perhaps TRBD1 (5 bases). The CDR3 is 15 amino acids. Germline V CDR1 and CDR2: KGHSH, LQKENI. The V and J ends lost 2 bases and 4 bases respectively, with 14 bases between them. CDR3 residues: CASSPMSQGPYGYTF. CDR3 in DNA: TGTGCCAGCTCACCAATGTCCCAGGGCCCCTATGGCTACACCTTC.